This is a list of T cell receptor beta chains from one sample in a study of blood T cell repertoires in COVID-19. Sequencing used immunoSEQ multiplex PCR; TCRdb keeps in-frame clones, though not all of them. The repertoire includes approximately 200,000 clones, 80% to 90% of them detected once, and roughly 9.7% sits in the top ten. The sample was peripheral blood. Receptor source: a human donor with active or convalescent COVID-19. The donor label of this sample is uncertain. Each CDR3 is given with its conserved first and last residue. A D gene is named only where the DNA matches it firmly. Expanded clones are given a class, and other clones once, few, many or no size at all.

J | V | D | size | DNA | CDR3
TRBJ1-2 | TRBV11-2 | . | . | TGTGCCAGCAGCCTCACGGGGACTTATGGCTACACCTTC | CASSLTGTYGYTF
TRBJ1-3 | TRBV11-2 | . | few | TGTGCCAGCAGCTCTCAGCAGGCGAGCTCTGGAAACACCATATATTTT | CASSSQQASSGNTIYF
TRBJ2-7 | TRBV13 | TRBD2 | many | TGTGCCAGCAGCTTCCCCCCGGGACTAGCGGGAGGAGGTTCCTACGAGCAGTACTTC | CASSFPPGLAGGGSYEQYF
TRBJ2-5 | TRBV2 | TRBD2 | . | TGTGCCAGCAGTGGGTCGGGTAGCGGGATGCGCGAGACCCAGTACTTC | CASSGSGSGMRETQYF
TRBJ2-1 | TRBV27 | TRBD1 | . | TGTGCCAGCAGTTTACGTCAGGGGGCTTACAATGAGCAGTTCTTC | CASSLRQGAYNEQFF
TRBJ1-2 | TRBV6-5 | . | . | TGTGCCAGCAGTTACGAACAGAGAAACTATGGCTACACCTTC | CASSYEQRNYGYTF
TRBJ2-7 | TRBV14 | TRBD1 | . | TGTGCCAGCAGCCCCTGGGACAGGGCCTACGAGCAGTACTTC | CASSPWDRAYEQYF
TRBJ2-7 | TRBV5-4 | TRBD2 | . | TGTGCCAGCAGCAAGACTAGCGGGAGATCCTACGAGCAGTACTTC | CASSKTSGRSYEQYF
TRBJ1-6 | TRBV6-5 | . | . | TGTGCCAGCAGTTACCAAGGCGCGCAGGGGCGGACACCCCTCCACTTT | CASSYQGAQGRTPLHF
TRBJ1-2 | TRBV6-5 | TRBD1 | . | TGTGCCAGCAGTTACGGTTCGGGACAGCCCTATGGCTACACCTTC | CASSYGSGQPYGYTF
TRBJ1-1 | TRBV29-1 | . | . | TGCAGCGTTTTTTTGGAGTGGAAATTGCTGAACACTGAAGCTTTCTTT | CSVFLEWKLLNTEAFF
TRBJ2-1 | TRBV9 | TRBD2 | . | TGTGCCAGCAGTGGGACTAGCGGGGTGGACAATGAGCAGTTCTTC | CASSGTSGVDNEQFF
TRBJ2-5 | TRBV30 | . | . | TGTGCCTGGAGTCGCGGGGAGACCCAGTACTTC | CAWSRGETQYF
TRBJ1-5 | TRBV24-1 | TRBD1 | . | TGTGCCACCAGTGTTTCAGGGGGAAATCAGCCCCAGCATTTT | CATSVSGGNQPQHF
TRBJ2-2 | TRBV7-2 | TRBD2 | . | TGTGCCAGCAGCTTCGGGGGGGTAGGCACCGGGGAGCTGTTTTTT | CASSFGGVGTGELFF
TRBJ2-7 | TRBV11-1 | . | . | TGTGCCAGCAGCACGAGGACAGACCACGAGCAGTACTTC | CASSTRTDHEQYF
TRBJ2-3 | TRBV27 | TRBD1 | . | TGTGCCAGCAGTTTTCGCGGACAGGGGAGGGGCACAGATACGCAGTATTTT | CASSFRGQGRGTDTQYF
TRBJ2-7 | TRBV29-1 | TRBD2 | . | TGCAGCGTTGGGACTAGCGGGGGCTACGAGCAGTACTTC | CSVGTSGGYEQYF
TRBJ2-7 | TRBV18 | . | once | TGTGCCAGCTCACCACGGAGCGGCTACGAGCAGTACTTC | CASSPRSGYEQYF
TRBJ2-7 | TRBV14 | TRBD2 | . | TGTGCCAGCAGCCAGTGGGGCGGGAGGGCCTACGAGCAGTACTTC | CASSQWGGRAYEQYF
TRBJ1-6 | TRBV19 | . | few | TGTGCCAGTAGTATCATACCGTTAGATTCACCCCTCCACTTT | CASSIIPLDSPLHF
TRBJ2-4 | TRBV28 | . | . | TGTGCCAGCAGTTTTTACAGGAGCCTGATCAAAAACATTCAGTACTTC | CASSFYRSLIKNIQYF
TRBJ2-7 | TRBV9 | TRBD2 | . | TGTGCCAGCAGCGTAGGGTCTAGCGGGAGTATGGGCGAGCAGTACTTC | CASSVGSSGSMGEQYF
TRBJ2-7 | TRBV7-2 | . | . | TGTGCCAGCAGCTTAGGGCGGGGGACATTGACCTACGAGCAGTACTTC | CASSLGRGTLTYEQYF
TRBJ2-5 | TRBV28 | . | . | TGTGCCAGCAGTTTATGGGACGGGGAAGAGACCCAGTACTTC | CASSLWDGEETQYF
TRBJ2-1 | TRBV4-3 | . | . | TGCGCCAGCAGCCAAGGTAGTGACTACAATGAGCAGTTCTTC | CASSQGSDYNEQFF
TRBJ1-5 | TRBV6-5 | . | . | TGTGCCAGCAGTTACTCGATGGTAAGCGGTAATCAGCCCCAGCATTTT | CASSYSMVSGNQPQHF
TRBJ2-7 | TRBV6-5 | . | . | TGTGCCAGCAGTTACTCGGGGCAGGGCGAGCAGTACTTC | CASSYSGQGEQYF
TRBJ2-2 | TRBV4-3 | TRBD2 | . | TGCGCCAGCAGCCAAGTGGGACTAGCGGCCACCGGGGAGCTGTTTTTT | CASSQVGLAATGELFF
TRBJ2-1 | TRBV6-1 | TRBD2 | . | TGTGCCAGCAGTGAGTTGGGGCTAGCGGGCTCCTACAATGAGCAGTTCTTC | CASSELGLAGSYNEQFF
TRBJ2-2 | TRBV28 | TRBD2 | . | TGTGCCAGCAGTTTATATTCGGGAGGTGCCCTACCCGGGGAGCTGTTTTTT | CASSLYSGGALPGELFF
TRBJ1-1 | TRBV24-1 | . | . | TGTGCCACCAGAGGACAGTTGAACACTGAAGCTTTCTTT | CATRGQLNTEAFF
TRBJ2-3 | TRBV19 | TRBD2 | . | TGTGCCAGTAGTAGGGGACTAGCGGGGGGGGATACGCAGTATTTT | CASSRGLAGGDTQYF
TRBJ1-5 | TRBV10-3 | . | . | TGTGCCACCTCAGGGTTAGATCAGCCCCAGCATTTT | CATSGLDQPQHF
TRBJ2-7 | TRBV19 | . | . | TGTGCCAGTAGTATGAGGAGGGCGAGCTACGAGCAGTACTTC | CASSMRRASYEQYF
TRBJ2-1 | TRBV2 | TRBD2 | . | TGTGCCAGCAGCCGGGGAGGGTCCTACAATGAGCAGTTCTTC | CASSRGGSYNEQFF
TRBJ2-7 | TRBV2 | . | . | TGTGCCAGCAGACACAACCCAGAAGGAGGGGACCACACCTACGAGCAGTACTTC | CASRHNPEGGDHTYEQYF
TRBJ2-2 | TRBV9 | . | once | TGTGCCAGCAGCAGGCGACAGGTTAACACCGGGGAGCTGTTTTTT | CASSRRQVNTGELFF
TRBJ1-5 | TRBV19 | TRBD1 | few | TGTGCCAGTAGTAGAGGACAGGGGGCGGGTCAGCCCCAGCATTTT | CASSRGQGAGQPQHF
TRBJ2-7 | TRBV5-4 | TRBD1 | few | TGTGCCAGCAGCTTGGGGGCCGGGACAGGGCCCACCTACGAGCAGTACTTC | CASSLGAGTGPTYEQYF
TRBJ1-2 | TRBV28 | TRBD1 | . | TGTGCCAGCGTCTTGGGACAGGGCTATGGCTACACCTTC | CASVLGQGYGYTF
TRBJ1-1 | TRBV7-2 | . | . | TGTGCCAGCAGCTCAAGCGGGGGAACTGAAGCTTTCTTT | CASSSSGGTEAFF
TRBJ2-2 | TRBV25-1 | . | . | TGTGCCAGCAGGGGGGGGCCAAACACCGGGGAGCTGTTTTTT | CASRGGPNTGELFF
TRBJ2-1 | TRBV5-1 | TRBD2 | . | TGCGCCAGCAGCTTGGGAGGGGCAGGGATCGGACTAGGGGTCAATGAGCAGTTCTTC | CASSLGGAGIGLGVNEQFF
TRBJ1-1 | TRBV30 | TRBD1 | . | TGTGCCTGGTCTACAGGGGGACCTTTAGGAGCTTTCTTT | CAWSTGGPLGAFF